The clone carrying this TCR beta chain was seen only a few times. Its antigen is as yet unknown. Time point in this sample: cycle 4 day 1 (C4D1), after more than five weeks of nivolumab. All the patients suffered relapse after autologous stem cell transplantation, and brentuximab vedotin exposure differed. Complete response, partial response or progressive disease was recorded as best response. These data come from a study of PD-1 blockade in classical Hodgkin lymphoma. Clones were read by immunoSEQ multiplex PCR, and TCRdb kept only the in-frame ones, dropping some. The sample shows tens of thousands of clones, around 90% of them seen only once. CDR1 MNHEY and CDR2 SVGAGI come from the germline V gene. CDR3 length: 15 residues. Trimming shortened V by 0 bases and J by 7 bases, and 12 bases separated the two germline ends. Broader study findings: Baseline diversity in complete responders resembled that of newly diagnosed patients. When set against healthy donors, newly diagnosed patients were reported to show lower baseline TCR diversity. TCR diversity in CD4+, not CD8+, cells rose significantly by C4D1.

V is TRBV6-5 and J is TRBJ2-2; D remains ambiguous. The TCR sequence derives from a human donor with classical Hodgkin lymphoma. The specimen comprised peripheral blood mononuclear cells (PBMCs), sampled before the fourth cycle of nivolumab. CDR3 coding DNA: TGTGCCAGCAGTTACTCGATAGGGTCGGGCGGGGAGCTGTTTTTT. Translation gives CASSYSIGSGGELFF.